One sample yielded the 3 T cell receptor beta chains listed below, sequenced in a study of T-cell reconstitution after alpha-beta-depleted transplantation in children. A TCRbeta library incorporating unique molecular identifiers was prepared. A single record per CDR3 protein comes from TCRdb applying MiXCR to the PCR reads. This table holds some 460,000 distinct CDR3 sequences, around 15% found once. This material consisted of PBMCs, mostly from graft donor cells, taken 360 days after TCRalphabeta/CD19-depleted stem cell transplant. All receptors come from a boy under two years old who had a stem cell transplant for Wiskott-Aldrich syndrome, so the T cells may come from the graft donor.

The CDR3 loop reads CASSPYSNNEQFF. The CDR3 DNA reads as TGTGCCAGCAGCCCTTATTCGAACAATGAGCAGTTCTTC. This chain links TRBV3-1 with TRBJ2-1; no clear D. This CDR3 contains 13 residues. Germline-derived CDR1 and CDR2 are LGHDT and YNNKEL (reference sequence). Trimming took off 4 bases at V and 5 bases at J, with 9 bases between the two ends.

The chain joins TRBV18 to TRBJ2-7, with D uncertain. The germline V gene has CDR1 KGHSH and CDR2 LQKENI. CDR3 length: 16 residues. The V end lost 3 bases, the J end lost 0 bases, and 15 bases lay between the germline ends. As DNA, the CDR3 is TGTGCCAGCTCACCGCCCTCCGGAACCCACTCCTACGAGCAGTACTTC. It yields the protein CASSPPSGTHSYEQYF.

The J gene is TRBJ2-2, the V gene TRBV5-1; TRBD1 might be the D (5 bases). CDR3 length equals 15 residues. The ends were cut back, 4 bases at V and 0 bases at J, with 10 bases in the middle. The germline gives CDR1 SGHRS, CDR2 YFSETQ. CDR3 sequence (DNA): TGCGCCAGCAGCGACGACAGTCCGAACACCGGGGAGCTGTTTTTT. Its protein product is CASSDDSPNTGELFF.